A selection of T cell receptor beta chains follows, all from one sample in a study of blood T cell repertoires in COVID-19. This table comes from immunoSEQ multiplex PCR, and its TCRdb copy is limited to in-frame clones, with some not included. In the table there are just over 30,000 clones, roughly nine tenths of which are singletons. Sequenced input: peripheral blood. The receptors come from a woman aged 40-49 years with active or convalescent COVID-19. CDR3s include the opening cysteine and the closing phenylalanine or tryptophan. The D gene is left open where the match is weak. A clone size is listed for some rows: how often the clone was seen (once, few, many), or a class if it is expanded.

clone size	V gene	J gene	CDR3 length	D gene	CDR3 protein	CDR3 DNA
NA	TRBV3-1/TRBV3-2	TRBJ2-4	16	TRBD1	CASSHARTGDKNIQYF	TGTGCCAGCAGCCACGCGAGGACAGGAGACAAAAACATTCAGTACTTC
NA	TRBV11-2	TRBJ1-2	12	NA	CASSPAGYGYTF	TGTGCCAGCAGCCCCGCGGGCTATGGCTACACCTTC
NA	TRBV28	TRBJ1-2	14	TRBD1	CASRTGQASWRATF	TGTGCCAGCAGAACGGGACAGGCTAGTTGGAGGGCCACCTTC
NA	TRBV14	TRBJ2-5	15	NA	CASSQVHGYGETQYF	TGTGCCAGCAGCCAAGTCCACGGGTACGGAGAGACCCAGTACTTC
NA	TRBV19	TRBJ1-5	13	TRBD1	CASSDRGNQPQHF	TGTGCCAGTTCGGACAGGGGCAATCAGCCCCAGCATTTT
once	TRBV6-2/TRBV6-3	TRBJ1-5	18	NA	CASSYSLGAVFSNQPQHF	TGTGCCAGCAGTTACTCGCTCGGAGCAGTATTTAGCAATCAGCCCCAGCATTTT
NA	TRBV30	TRBJ2-7	16	TRBD2	CALAGGGTTNSYEQYF	TGTGCGCTGGCGGGGGGTGGGACAACTAACTCCTACGAGCAGTACTTC
NA	TRBV21-1	TRBJ2-6	17	NA	CASSNPAVGTGANVLTF	NA
NA	TRBV30	TRBJ1-1	15	NA	CAWSVLRQTNTEAFF	TGTGCCTGGAGTGTACTGAGGCAGACGAACACTGAAGCTTTCTTT
NA	TRBV10-3	TRBJ1-3	14	TRBD1	CAIRPDREGNTIYF	TGTGCCATCAGGCCTGACAGGGAGGGAAACACCATATATTTT
NA	TRBV9	TRBJ1-1	13	TRBD1	CASSRDSNTEAFF	TGTGCCAGCAGCCGGGACAGCAACACTGAAGCTTTCTTT
NA	TRBV7-9	TRBJ1-1	12	NA	CASSIGNTEAFF	TGTGCCAGCAGTATCGGTAACACTGAAGCTTTCTTT
NA	TRBV29-1	TRBJ2-1	15	TRBD2	CSVEGTSGRASEQFF	TGCAGCGTTGAAGGTACTAGCGGGAGGGCGTCTGAGCAGTTCTTC
NA	TRBV7-2	TRBJ1-2	15	TRBD1	CASSFGTDTNYGYTF	TGTGCCAGCAGCTTCGGGACAGACACTAACTATGGCTACACCTTC
NA	TRBV5-1	TRBJ2-7	16	TRBD2	CASSLVVAGASYEQYF	TGCGCCAGCAGCTTGGTAGTAGCGGGGGCGTCCTACGAGCAGTACTTC
NA	TRBV24-1	TRBJ2-1	16	TRBD1	CATSDRTGGTINEQFF	TGTGCCACCAGTGACCGGACAGGGGGCACCATCAATGAGCAGTTCTTC
NA	TRBV9	TRBJ1-4	16	NA	CASSDPPGGTNEKLFF	TGTGCCAGCAGCGATCCCCCGGGGGGCACTAATGAAAAACTGTTTTTT
NA	TRBV29-1	TRBJ1-1	12	TRBD1	CSVNRGHTEAFF	TGCAGCGTTAATAGGGGGCACACTGAAGCTTTCTTT
NA	TRBV11-3	TRBJ2-7	14	TRBD1	CASSLQGADYEQYF	TGTGCCAGCAGCTTACAGGGGGCTGACTACGAGCAGTACTTC
NA	TRBV28	TRBJ1-5	15	TRBD1	CASSLSFRGYQPQHF	TGTGCCAGCAGTTTAAGTTTCAGGGGGTATCAGCCCCAGCATTTT
few	TRBV19	TRBJ1-5	14	TRBD1	CASSGTGGTQPQHF	TGTGCCAGTAGCGGGACAGGGGGCACCCAGCCCCAGCATTTT
few	TRBV11-2	TRBJ2-5	14	NA	CASSLDWTKETQYF	TGTGCCAGCAGCTTAGATTGGACAAAAGAGACCCAGTACTTC
NA	TRBV7-9	TRBJ1-4	12	TRBD1	CASSQGQGKLFF	TGTGCCAGCAGCCAGGGACAGGGGAAACTGTTTTTT